Reported below is one T cell receptor beta chain. Specified treatment: oral pan-JAK inhibitor, 5-10 mg twice daily. Alopecia areata patients gave lesional scalp punch biopsies and peripheral blood samples. cDNA serving as the sequencing template came from extracted, reverse transcribed RNA. The assay was immunoSEQ multiplex PCR, and TCRdb's table has in-frame clones only and misses some. The table lists about 190,000 clones, about 60% of them singletons. This sample was included in a study of CD8+ T cells in alopecia areata. The overall study: Treatment comprised oral tofacitinib, 5 to 10 mg twice daily, in treated patients. It was 6 to 18 months of tofacitinib, and then there were 6 months off drug.

CDR1 MNHEY and CDR2 SVGAGI come from the germline V gene. V was clipped by 0 bases and J by 3 bases, with 12 bases between them. This CDR3 contains 16 residues. The chain links TRBV6-5 to TRBJ1-5; weak D call: TRBD1 (5 bases). The sequence was collected from a human donor with alopecia areata. This material consisted of CD8+ T cells sorted from blood, taken at week 24, from a patient treated with tofacitinib. The CDR3 loop is CASSYSRGSDNQPQHF. The CDR3 region has the DNA TGTGCCAGCAGTTACTCGCGGGGGAGTGACAATCAGCCCCAGCATTTT.